Below are 12 T cell receptor beta chains sequenced from a single sample in a study of patients with pleural tuberculosis. TCRdb recomputed calls from the reads with MiXCR, one row per CDR3 protein. The data hold under 55,000 distinct CDR3 sequences, with around 6.7% observed a single time. The receptors were sampled from a human donor with pleural tuberculosis.

This clonotype was detected ten times or more. The chain combines TRBV6-1 with TRBJ2-7; D unresolved. This CDR3 has 12 amino acids. V lost 6 bases and J 0 bases, leaving 6 bases between the germline ends. Germline V lookup: CDR1 MNHNS, CDR2 SASEGT. As DNA, the CDR3 is TGTGCCAGCAGAACGAACTCCTACGAGCAGTACTTC. The encoded protein is CASRTNSYEQYF.

This clonotype has at least ten counts. V and J are TRBV12-5 and TRBJ1-1; 7 bases agree with TRBD1. This CDR3 contains 15 residues. Looked up from germline, CDR1 is LGHNT and CDR2 is FRNRAP. Losses at the gene ends were 1 base for V and 8 bases for J; bases not matched to a gene: 10. In DNA, the CDR3 is TGTGCTAGTGGTTTGGGGGCAATGGACAGGCCAGAAGCTTTCTTT. Translated: CASGLGAMDRPEAFF.

This clonotype was counted many times. At one end, the junction sequence differs from germline, possibly due to a read error. The chain recombines TRBV20-1 with TRBJ2-4, with D perhaps being TRBD1 or TRBD2 (5 bases each). CDR1 and CDR2 (germline): DFQATT, SNEGSKA (reference sequence). This CDR3 comprises 12 residues. Here the CDR3 reads CSAKLTWDADVF. In DNA, the CDR3 is TGCAGTGCTAAACTTACTTGGGACGCCGATGTCTTC.

Many counts were recorded for this clonotype. The rearrangement joins TRBV28 to TRBJ1-2; 8 bases agree with TRBD1. The germline V gene has CDR1 MDHEN and CDR2 SYDVKM. J was trimmed by 4 bases and V by 4 bases; bases with no gene match: 11. The CDR3 extends over 16 amino acids. CDR3 amino acids: CASSWTLGQESYGYTF. The CDR3 DNA follows: TGTGCCAGCAGTTGGACCCTGGGACAGGAGAGCTATGGCTACACCTTC.

This clonotype was observed at least ten times. This sequence joins TRBV6-2 or TRBV6-3 and TRBJ2-3; TRBD2 might be the D (6 bases). Germline CDR1 reads MNHEY; CDR2 reads SVGEGT. CDR3 length equals 15 residues. The V end lost 3 bases, the J end lost 5 bases, and 15 bases lay between the germline ends. CDR3 bases: TGTGCCAGCAGTTATGCGGGGCGAGCCCAAGATACGCAGTATTTT. Translating gives CASSYAGRAQDTQYF.

This clonotype has more than one count but fewer than ten. The CDR3 DNA sequence: TGCGCCAGCAAAGAGATTTCTAGCACAGATACGCAGTATTTT. Encoded protein: CASKEISSTDTQYF. This rearrangement joins TRBV5-1 to TRBJ2-3, with D uncertain. The CDR3 extends over 14 amino acids. The germline V and J ends were trimmed by 6 bases and 0 bases, with 11 bases remaining between them. Looked up from germline, CDR1 is SGHRS and CDR2 is YFSETQ.

The rearrangement uses TRBV29-1 and TRBJ1-1, with a tentative D call TRBD1 (6 bases). The CDR3 spans 15 residues. The ends were cut back, 3 bases at V and 2 bases at J, with 16 bases in the middle. CDR1 and CDR2 (germline): SQVTM, ANQGSEA. CDR3 in amino acids: CSVDWAGALNTEAFF. In DNA form, the CDR3 reads TGCAGCGTTGATTGGGCAGGGGCATTAAACACTGAAGCTTTCTTT.

This clonotype was seen ten or more times. The chain joins TRBV20-1 to TRBJ1-2; 11 bases are shared with TRBD1. With 4 bases clipped from V and 7 bases from J, the junction kept 5 bases outside the gene matches. This CDR3 is built from 13 residues. Germline CDR1 reads DFQATT; CDR2 reads SNEGSKA (reference sequence). The CDR3 DNA follows: TGCAGTGCTACAGGACAGGGGGCCGCTGGCTACACCTTC. This codes for CSATGQGAAGYTF.

This clonotype has at least ten counts. The rearrangement links TRBV4-1 to TRBJ2-5, with unresolved D. Germline-derived CDR1 and CDR2 are MGHRA and YSYEKL. CDR3 length: 15 residues. Trimming left V 0 bases short and J 7 bases short, with 15 bases between. This chain's CDR3 is CASSQDRARLGTQYF. Written as DNA, the CDR3 is TGCGCCAGCAGCCAAGATAGGGCTCGTCTGGGGACCCAGTACTTC.

Ten or more counts support this clonotype. This chain uses TRBV2 with TRBJ1-3; 7 bases are shared with TRBD1. CDR3 size: 15 residues. Germline values: CDR1 SNHLY, CDR2 FYNNEI. Trimming cost V 6 bases and J 1 base; bases outside gene matches: 6. CDR3 sequence reads: CASREGQLSGNTIYF. The CDR3 nucleotides read TGTGCCAGCAGGGAGGGACAGCTTTCTGGAAACACCATATATTTT.

This clonotype was recorded many times. J is TRBJ2-3 and V is TRBV4-3; D perhaps matches TRBD2 (6 bases). CDR1 is LGHNA, CDR2 YSLEER, per germline. V lost 5 bases to trimming and J lost 9 bases, with 15 bases between them. CDR3 length: 13 residues. CDR3 DNA sequence: TGCGCCAGCAGCGCTCAAGGACTATCGACGCAGTATTTT. It yields the protein CASSAQGLSTQYF.

This clonotype was counted many times. CDR3 sequence (DNA): TGTGCCAGTAGTATTCGGAACACTGAAGCTTTCTTT. Its translation: CASSIRNTEAFF. The chain has TRBV19 and TRBJ1-1; the D is unclear. The CDR3 is made up of 12 amino acids. Trimming pared 3 bases from V and 1 base from J, leaving 3 bases between. Germline CDR1 LNHDA, CDR2 SQIVND (reference sequence).